The TCR beta chain described here comes from a study of shared clonotypes between healthy human individuals. Across the whole study: Used for every donor were three CD4 naive, three CD4 memory, two CD8 naive and one CD8 memory plate.

The CDR3 loop spans 14 amino acids. Germline V gene sequence: CDR1 SEHNR, CDR2 FQNEAQ (reference sequence). V was cut by 4 bases and J by 5 bases, with 11 bases left in between. This clone was picked up one time. Its antigen is not known. Only in-frame clones appear in the TCRdb table, and some are missing; sequencing was by immunoSEQ multiplex PCR. Of 1.5 million to 1.9 million clones in the sample, 95% to 99% were seen once. Whole-study results and caveats: Non-shared clonotypes had lower generation probabilities than clonotypes shared by all four sorted-subset donors.

The J gene is TRBJ2-2, the V gene TRBV7-9; D is tentatively TRBD1 or TRBD2 (5 bases each). This TCR was sampled from a man between 25 and 39 years old in good health. The sequenced sample consisted of naive CD4+ T cells sorted from blood. Indicated subset: CD45RA+ positively selected. The chain's CDR3 is CASSSGTHTGELFF. In DNA, the CDR3 is TGTGCCAGCAGCTCCGGGACCCATACCGGGGAGCTGTTTTTT.